These 2 T cell receptor beta chains share one sample of origin, sequenced in a study of blood T cell repertoires in COVID-19. The protocol was immunoSEQ multiplex PCR, while the TCRdb copy is restricted to in-frame clones and leaves out a portion. The sample records about 170,000 clones, roughly four fifths being singletons. Sequencing was carried out using peripheral blood. Receptors were obtained from a man aged 40-49 years who had recovered from COVID-19.

The chain joins TRBV30 to TRBJ1-6, with D hard to call. The CDR3 has 14 amino acids. V dropped 1 base and J dropped 5 bases, with 9 bases sitting between them. The germline V gene encodes CDR1 GTSNPN and CDR2 SVGIG (reference sequence). The CDR3 spells CAWSGLQNNSPLHF. The CDR3 DNA is TGTGCCTGGAGTGGTCTGCAGAATAATTCACCCCTCCACTTT. Full variable domain (remainder filled in from reference TRBV30 and TRBJ1-6): SQTIHQWPATLVQPVGSPLSLECTVEGTSNPNLYWYRQAAGRGLQLLFYSVGIGQISSEVPQNLSASRPQDRQFILSSKKLLLSDSGFYLCAWSGLQNNSPLHFGNGTRLTVT.

This clone was seen once. The chain combines TRBV11-2 with TRBJ2-1; D is unresolved. V lost 1 base to trimming and J lost 9 bases, with 13 bases between them. The CDR3 totals 14 residues. Germline loops: CDR1 SGHAT, CDR2 FQNNGV. CDR3 sequence: CASSLARGRGEQFF. CDR3 DNA: TGTGCCAGCAGCTTAGCCAGAGGTCGCGGTGAGCAGTTCTTC. The whole variable domain, filled in from reference TRBV11-2 and TRBJ2-1, reads EAGVAQSPRYKIIEKRQSVAFWCNPISGHATLYWYQQILGQGPKLLIQFQNNGVVDDSQLPKDRFSAERLKGVDSTLKIQPAKLEDSAVYLCASSLARGRGEQFFGPGTRLTVL.